Detailed here is one TCR beta chain. What it recognizes is unknown. Reverse transcribing all isolated RNA meant expressed TCRB transcripts were sequenced. Clones were sequenced by immunoSEQ multiplex PCR, and TCRdb holds only the in-frame ones, with some missing. Of 150,000 or so clones listed, about a tenth are singletons. Every sorted population was more than 95% pure. This specimen belongs to a study of beta chain features in type 1 diabetes. Study outcomes and limitations: PCR might favor shorter templates, equally in patients and controls.

Trimming left V 5 bases short and J 0 bases short, with 15 bases between. The CDR3 totals 16 residues. Germline V gives CDR1 SGHNT, CDR2 YENEEA. The clonotype comes from a man aged 18 to 30 in good health. This chain joins TRBV11-3 and TRBJ2-3; a weak D match, TRBD2 (5 bases). The sequenced material came from central memory CD4+ T cells from blood. The CDR3 sequence: CASSPESGYSTDTQYF. The CDR3 nucleotides read TGTGCCAGCAGCCCCGAGAGCGGATATAGCACAGATACGCAGTATTTT. Variable domain in full (rest from reference TRBV11-3 and TRBJ2-3): EAGVVQSPRYKIIEKKQPVAFWCNPISGHNTLYWYLQNLGQGPELLIRYENEEAVDDSQLPKDRFSAERLKGVDSTLKIQPAELGDSAVYLCASSPESGYSTDTQYFGPGTRLTVL.